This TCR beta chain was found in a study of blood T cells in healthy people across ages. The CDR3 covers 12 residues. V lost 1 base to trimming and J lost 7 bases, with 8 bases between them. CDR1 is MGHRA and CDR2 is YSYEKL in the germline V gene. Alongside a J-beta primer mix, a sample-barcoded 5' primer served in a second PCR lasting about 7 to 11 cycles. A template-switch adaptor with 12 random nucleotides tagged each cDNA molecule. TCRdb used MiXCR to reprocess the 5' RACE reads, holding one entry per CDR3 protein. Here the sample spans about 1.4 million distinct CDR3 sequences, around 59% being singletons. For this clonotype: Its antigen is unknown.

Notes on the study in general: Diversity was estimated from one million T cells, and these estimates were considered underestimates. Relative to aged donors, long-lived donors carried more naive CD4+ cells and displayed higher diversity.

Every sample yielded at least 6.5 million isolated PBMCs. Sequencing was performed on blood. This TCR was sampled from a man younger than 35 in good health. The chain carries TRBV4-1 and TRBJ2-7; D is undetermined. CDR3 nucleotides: TGCGCCAGCAGCCAAGTGATCAATGAGCAGTACTTC. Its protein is CASSQVINEQYF.